This TCR beta chain was found in a study of control samples from healthy donors and cancer patients. This CDR3 is built from 14 residues. CDR1 and CDR2 from the germline V gene are GTSNPN and SVGIG (reference sequence). With 0 bases removed from V and 5 bases from J, the gap between germline ends came to 13 bases. Here immunoSEQ multiplex PCR was the method, and the copy in TCRdb shows in-frame clones only, minus some. The sample includes approximately 110,000 clones, approximately 90% seen only once; the top ten take roughly 4.4%. Sample: blood. This clonotype was obtained from a human donor in good health. The donor label of this sample is uncertain. The J gene is TRBJ1-1, the V gene TRBV30, with D possibly TRBD1 on 6 matching bases. The CDR3 DNA reads as TGTGCCTGGAGTGTACCCGGACAGCCAACTGAAGCTTTCTTT. It codes for CAWSVPGQPTEAFF.